A single T cell receptor (beta chain) is shown here with its context. Its specificity is unknown. This sample was taken from a study of monozygotic twins with inflammatory bowel disease. Broader study findings: Separate T cell subtypes could not be resolved from one another. Patients received differing immunosuppressive treatments, which may have added variability to their repertoires. Relative to healthy twins, IBD patients had fewer clonotypes in common with others, a gap that was especially apparent with disease activity.

CDR1 and CDR2 from the germline V gene are SGHRS and YFSETQ. The CDR3 runs to 14 residues. TCRdb re-called the 5' RACE reads, yielding one record per CDR3 amino acid sequence without DNA. There are more than 300,000 distinct CDR3 sequences in the sample, with just over 2.5% held by the top ten. The chain joins TRBV5-1 to TRBJ2-5. Sequencing was carried out using blood. This TCR was sampled from a human donor with ulcerative colitis or Crohn's disease, or a healthy co-twin of an affected twin (not recorded which). The CDR3 here is CASSTLLGIETQYF.